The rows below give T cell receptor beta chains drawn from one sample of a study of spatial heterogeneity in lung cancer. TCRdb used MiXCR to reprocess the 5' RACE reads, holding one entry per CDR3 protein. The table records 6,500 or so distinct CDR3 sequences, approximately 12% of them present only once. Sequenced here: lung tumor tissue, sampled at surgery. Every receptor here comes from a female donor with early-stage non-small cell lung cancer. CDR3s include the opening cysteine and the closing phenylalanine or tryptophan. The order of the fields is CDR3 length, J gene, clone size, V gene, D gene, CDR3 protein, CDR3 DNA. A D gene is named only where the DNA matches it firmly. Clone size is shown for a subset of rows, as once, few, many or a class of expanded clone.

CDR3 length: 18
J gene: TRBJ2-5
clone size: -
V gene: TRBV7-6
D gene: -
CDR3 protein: CASSLTFTGGTFQETQYF
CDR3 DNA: TGTGCCAGCAGCTTAACCTTCACGGGCGGGACTTTTCAAGAGACCCAGTACTTC

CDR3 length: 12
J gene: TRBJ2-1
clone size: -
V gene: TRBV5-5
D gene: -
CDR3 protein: CASSPHLDRVVF
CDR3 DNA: TGTGCCAGCAGCCCCCACCTCGATAGGGTGGTCTTC

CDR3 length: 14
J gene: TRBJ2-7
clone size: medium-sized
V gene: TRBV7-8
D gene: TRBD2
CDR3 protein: CASSRTGGHGEQYF
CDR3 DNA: TGTGCCAGCAGCCGAACGGGGGGGCATGGCGAGCAGTACTTC

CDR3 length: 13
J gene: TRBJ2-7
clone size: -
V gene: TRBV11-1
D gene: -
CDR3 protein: CASSAGLIYEQYF
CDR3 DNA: TGTGCCAGCAGCGCAGGACTGATTTACGAGCAGTACTTC

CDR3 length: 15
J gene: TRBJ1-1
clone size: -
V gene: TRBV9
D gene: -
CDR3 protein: CASSVVPGPNTEAFF
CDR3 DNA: TGTGCCAGCAGCGTAGTTCCAGGACCGAACACTGAAGCTTTCTTT

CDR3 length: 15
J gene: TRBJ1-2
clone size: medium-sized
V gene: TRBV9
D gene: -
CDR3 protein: CASSVAQELYYGYTF
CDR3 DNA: TGTGCCAGCAGCGTAGCACAGGAACTGTACTATGGCTACACCTTC

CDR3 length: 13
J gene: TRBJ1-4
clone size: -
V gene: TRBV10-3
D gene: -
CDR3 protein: CAIRGAVNEKLFF
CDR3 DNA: TGTGCCATCAGAGGGGCCGTTAATGAAAAACTGTTTTTT

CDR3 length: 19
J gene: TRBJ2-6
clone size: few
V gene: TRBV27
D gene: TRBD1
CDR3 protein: CASSLYMGQASSGANVLTF
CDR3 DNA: TGTGCCAGCAGTTTATACATGGGACAGGCAAGCTCTGGGGCCAACGTCCTGACTTTC

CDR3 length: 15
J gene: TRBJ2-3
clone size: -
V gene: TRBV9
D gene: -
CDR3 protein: CASSVGRPSTDTQYF
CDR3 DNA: TGTGCCAGCAGCGTAGGGCGACCGAGCACAGATACGCAGTATTTT

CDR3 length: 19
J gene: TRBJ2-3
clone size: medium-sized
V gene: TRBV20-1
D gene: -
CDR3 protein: CSARDFRGGGIFGTDTQYF
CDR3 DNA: TGCAGTGCTAGAGATTTCAGGGGTGGAGGGATCTTTGGCACAGATACGCAGTATTTT

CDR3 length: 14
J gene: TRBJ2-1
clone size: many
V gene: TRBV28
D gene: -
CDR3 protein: CASSLGGSSNEQFF
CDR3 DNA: TGTGCCAGCAGTTTAGGAGGGTCTTCCAATGAGCAGTTCTTC

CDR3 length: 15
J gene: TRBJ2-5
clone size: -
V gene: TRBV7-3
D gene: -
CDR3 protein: CASSLLSGEQETQYF
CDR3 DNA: TGTGCCAGCAGCTTACTGTCGGGGGAGCAAGAGACCCAGTACTTC

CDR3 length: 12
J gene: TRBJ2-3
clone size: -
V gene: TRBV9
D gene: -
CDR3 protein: CASRGSTDTQYF
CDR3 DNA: TGTGCCAGCCGTGGCAGCACAGATACGCAGTATTTT

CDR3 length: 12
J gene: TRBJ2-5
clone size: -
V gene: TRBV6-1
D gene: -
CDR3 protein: CASSADQETQYF
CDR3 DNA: TGTGCCAGCAGTGCAGATCAAGAGACCCAGTACTTC

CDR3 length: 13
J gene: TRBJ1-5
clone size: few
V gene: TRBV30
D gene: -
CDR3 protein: CAWSAAKDQPQHF
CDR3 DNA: TGTGCCTGGAGTGCGGCGAAGGATCAGCCCCAGCATTTT

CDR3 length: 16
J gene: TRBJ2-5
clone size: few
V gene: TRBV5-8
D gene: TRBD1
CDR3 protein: CASSLGTGTQQETQYF
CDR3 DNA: TGTGCCAGCAGCCTCGGGACAGGGACCCAACAAGAGACCCAGTACTTC

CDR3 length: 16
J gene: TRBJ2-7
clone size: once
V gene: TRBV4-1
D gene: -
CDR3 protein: CASSQVATGSSYEQYF
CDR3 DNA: TGCGCCAGCAGCCAAGTGGCGACGGGGAGCTCCTACGAGCAGTACTTC

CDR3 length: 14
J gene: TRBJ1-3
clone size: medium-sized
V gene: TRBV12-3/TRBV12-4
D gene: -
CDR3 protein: CASKPRGSGNTIYF
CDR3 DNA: TGTGCCAGCAAACCCAGGGGCTCTGGAAACACCATATATTTT

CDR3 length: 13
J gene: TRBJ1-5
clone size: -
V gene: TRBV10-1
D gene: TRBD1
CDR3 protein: CASSERTGQPQHF
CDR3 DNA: TGCGCCAGCAGTGAGAGGACAGGACAGCCCCAGCATTTT

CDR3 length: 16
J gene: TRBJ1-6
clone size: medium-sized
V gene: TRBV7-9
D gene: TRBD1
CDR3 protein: CASIPQGAGYNSPLHF
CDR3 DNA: TGTGCCAGCATCCCACAGGGGGCTGGGTATAATTCACCCCTCCACTTT

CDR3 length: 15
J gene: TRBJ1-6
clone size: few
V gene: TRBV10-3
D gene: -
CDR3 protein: CAISEPDSYNSPLHF
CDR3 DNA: TGTGCCATCAGTGAGCCGGACTCCTATAATTCACCCCTCCACTTT

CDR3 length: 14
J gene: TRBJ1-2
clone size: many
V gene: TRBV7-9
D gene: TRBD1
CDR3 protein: CASSWDRGPVGYTF
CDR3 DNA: TGTGCCAGCAGCTGGGACAGGGGGCCAGTTGGCTACACCTTC

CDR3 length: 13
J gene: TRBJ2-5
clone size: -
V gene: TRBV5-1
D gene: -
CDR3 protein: CASSLWSQETQYF
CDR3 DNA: TGCGCCAGCAGCTTGTGGTCGCAAGAGACCCAGTACTTC

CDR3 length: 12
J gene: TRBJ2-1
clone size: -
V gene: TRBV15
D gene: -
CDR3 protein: CATSRDRNEQFF
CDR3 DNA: TGTGCCACCAGCAGAGATCGCAATGAGCAGTTCTTC

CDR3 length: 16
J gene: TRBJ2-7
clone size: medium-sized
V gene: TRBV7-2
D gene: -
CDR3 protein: CASSPLGRGPSYEQYF
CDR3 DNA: TGTGCCAGCAGCCCGCTTGGGCGGGGGCCTTCCTACGAGCAGTACTTC

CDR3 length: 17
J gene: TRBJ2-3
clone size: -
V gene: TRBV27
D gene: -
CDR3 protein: CANSPFGGGSVTDTQYF
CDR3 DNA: TGTGCCAACAGTCCCTTTGGAGGGGGTAGTGTAACAGATACGCAGTATTTT

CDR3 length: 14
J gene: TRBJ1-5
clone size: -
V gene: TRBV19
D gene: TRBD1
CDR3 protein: CASPPPTGDQPQHF
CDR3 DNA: TGTGCCAGCCCACCTCCGACAGGGGACCAGCCCCAGCATTTT

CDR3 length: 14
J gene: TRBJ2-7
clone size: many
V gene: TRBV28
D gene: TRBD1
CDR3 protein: CASSSIRDRDEQYF
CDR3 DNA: TGTGCCAGCAGTTCGATACGGGACAGGGACGAGCAGTACTTC

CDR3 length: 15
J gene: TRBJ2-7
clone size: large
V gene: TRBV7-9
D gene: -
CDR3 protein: CASSLFRDGSYEQYF
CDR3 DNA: TGTGCCAGCAGCTTATTCCGGGACGGATCCTACGAGCAGTACTTC

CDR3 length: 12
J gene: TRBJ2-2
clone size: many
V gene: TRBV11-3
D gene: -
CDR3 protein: CASSSYTGELFF
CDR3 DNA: TGTGCCAGCAGCTCGTACACCGGGGAGCTGTTTTTT

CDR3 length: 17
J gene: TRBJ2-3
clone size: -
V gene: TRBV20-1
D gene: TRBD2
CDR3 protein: CSARDPGIAGGTDTQYF
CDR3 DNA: TGCAGTGCTAGAGATCCAGGCATAGCGGGAGGCACAGATACGCAGTATTTT

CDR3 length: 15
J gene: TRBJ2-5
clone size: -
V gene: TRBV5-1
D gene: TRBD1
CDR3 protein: CASSGGQGSQETQYF
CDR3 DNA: TGCGCCAGCAGCGGTGGACAGGGCAGCCAAGAGACCCAGTACTTC

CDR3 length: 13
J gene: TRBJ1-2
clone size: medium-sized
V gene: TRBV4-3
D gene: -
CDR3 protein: CASSQDGVEGYTF
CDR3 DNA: TGCGCCAGCAGCCAAGACGGGGTCGAGGGCTACACCTTC

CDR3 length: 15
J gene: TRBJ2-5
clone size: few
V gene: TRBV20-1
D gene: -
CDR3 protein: CSARGGVQAVETQYF
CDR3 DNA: TGCAGTGCTAGAGGGGGGGTACAAGCGGTGGAGACCCAGTACTTC

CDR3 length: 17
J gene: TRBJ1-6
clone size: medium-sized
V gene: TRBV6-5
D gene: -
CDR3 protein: CASSYVQGSSYNSPLHF
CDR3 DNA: TGTGCCAGCAGTTACGTCCAGGGGAGCTCCTATAATTCACCCCTCCACTTT

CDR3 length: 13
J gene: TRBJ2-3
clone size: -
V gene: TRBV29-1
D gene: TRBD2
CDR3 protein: CSGRLAGTDTQYF
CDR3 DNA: TGCAGCGGACGACTAGCCGGCACAGATACGCAGTATTTT

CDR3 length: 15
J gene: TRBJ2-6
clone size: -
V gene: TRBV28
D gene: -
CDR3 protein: CASSFEHSGANVLTF
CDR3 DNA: TGTGCCAGCAGTTTTGAACACTCTGGGGCCAACGTCCTGACTTTC

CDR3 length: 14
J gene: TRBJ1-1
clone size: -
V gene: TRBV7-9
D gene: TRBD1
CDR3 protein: CASSTDRGHTEAFF
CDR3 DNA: TGTGCCAGCAGCACTGACAGGGGGCATACTGAAGCTTTCTTT

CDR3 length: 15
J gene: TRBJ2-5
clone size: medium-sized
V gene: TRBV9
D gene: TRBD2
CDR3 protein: CASSKGGGALETQYF
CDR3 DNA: TGTGCCAGCAGCAAGGGCGGGGGGGCCCTTGAGACCCAGTACTTC

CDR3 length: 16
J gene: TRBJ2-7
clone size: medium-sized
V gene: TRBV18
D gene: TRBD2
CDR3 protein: CASSPVLAGGAYEQYF
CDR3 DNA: TGTGCCAGCTCACCCGTCCTAGCGGGGGGGGCCTACGAGCAGTACTTC

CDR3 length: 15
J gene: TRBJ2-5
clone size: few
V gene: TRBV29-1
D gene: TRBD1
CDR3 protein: CSVAADRGNQETQYF
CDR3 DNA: TGCAGCGTTGCGGCGGACAGGGGGAACCAAGAGACCCAGTACTTC

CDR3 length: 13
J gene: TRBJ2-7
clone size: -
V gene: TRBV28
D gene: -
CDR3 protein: CASRTGDSYEQYF
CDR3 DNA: TGTGCCAGCAGAACAGGAGATTCCTACGAGCAGTACTTC

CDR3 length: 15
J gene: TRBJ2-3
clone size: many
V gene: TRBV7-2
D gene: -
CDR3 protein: CASSPTGIFTDTQYF
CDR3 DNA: TGTGCCAGCAGCCCTACGGGGATTTTCACAGATACGCAGTATTTT

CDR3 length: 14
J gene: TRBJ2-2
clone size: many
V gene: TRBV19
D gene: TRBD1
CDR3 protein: CASKETGVSRELFF
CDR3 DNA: TGTGCCAGTAAGGAGACAGGGGTGTCACGGGAGCTGTTTTTT

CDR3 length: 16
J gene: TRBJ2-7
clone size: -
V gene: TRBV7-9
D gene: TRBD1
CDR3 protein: CASSLVRTGGTDEQYF
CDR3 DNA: TGTGCCAGCAGCTTAGTGAGGACAGGGGGGACTGACGAGCAGTACTTC

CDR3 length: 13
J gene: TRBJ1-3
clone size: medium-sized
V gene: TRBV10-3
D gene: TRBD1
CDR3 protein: CAISGDRRNTIYF
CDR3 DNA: TGTGCCATCAGTGGGGACAGACGAAACACCATATATTTT

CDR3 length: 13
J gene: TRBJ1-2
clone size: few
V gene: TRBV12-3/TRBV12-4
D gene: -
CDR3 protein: CASAPRALSGYTF
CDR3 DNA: TGTGCCAGCGCCCCCAGGGCCCTCAGTGGCTACACCTTC